This TCR beta chain was sequenced for a study of PD-1 blockade in classical Hodgkin lymphoma. Concerning this clone: Its antigen is still unknown.

Documented time point: cycle 4 day 1 (C4D1), after about 6 weeks of nivolumab. Each patient experienced a relapse that followed autologous stem cell transplantation, and brentuximab vedotin exposure varied. Purification of CD4+ T cells from thawed PBMCs was performed via magnetic negative selection. When best responses were assessed, they were complete response, partial response or progressive disease. Repertoires were generated with immunoSEQ multiplex PCR, while TCRdb's copy carries only in-frame clones and drops some. The sample includes about 13,000 clones, roughly 80% of them seen just once. Findings and caveats of the study: Newly diagnosed patients were reported to exhibit reduced baseline TCR diversity relative to healthy donors. Possible causes of repertoire differences, disease activity or prior therapy, remain undefined. Complete responders started with a diversity level that resembled newly diagnosed patients at baseline.

The source was CD4+ T cells from blood, collected before the fourth cycle of nivolumab. The receptor comes from a human donor with classical Hodgkin lymphoma.

CDR3 sequence: CASTAGTPRRPEAFF. CDR3 DNA sequence: TGTGCCAGTACCGCGGGCACCCCTCGCCGACCTGAAGCTTTCTTT. The J gene is TRBJ1-1, the V gene TRBV19; D unresolved. Germline CDR1 reads LNHDA; CDR2 reads SQIVND (reference sequence). Trimming pared 7 bases from V and 6 bases from J, leaving 21 bases between. The CDR3 is 15 amino acids.